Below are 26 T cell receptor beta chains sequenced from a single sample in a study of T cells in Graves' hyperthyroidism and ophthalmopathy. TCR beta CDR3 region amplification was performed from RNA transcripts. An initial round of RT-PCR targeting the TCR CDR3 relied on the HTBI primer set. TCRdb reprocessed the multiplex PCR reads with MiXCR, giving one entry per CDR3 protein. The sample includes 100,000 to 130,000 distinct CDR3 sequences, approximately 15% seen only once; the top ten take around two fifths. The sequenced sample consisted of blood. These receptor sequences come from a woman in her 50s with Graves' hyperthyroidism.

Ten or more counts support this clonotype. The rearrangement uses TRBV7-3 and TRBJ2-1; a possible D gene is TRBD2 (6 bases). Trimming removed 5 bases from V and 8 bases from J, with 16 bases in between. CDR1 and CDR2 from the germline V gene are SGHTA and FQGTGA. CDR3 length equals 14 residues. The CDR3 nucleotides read TGTGCCAGCAGCCGACTAGGGACGGGGGATGAGCAGTTCTTC. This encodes CASSRLGTGDEQFF.

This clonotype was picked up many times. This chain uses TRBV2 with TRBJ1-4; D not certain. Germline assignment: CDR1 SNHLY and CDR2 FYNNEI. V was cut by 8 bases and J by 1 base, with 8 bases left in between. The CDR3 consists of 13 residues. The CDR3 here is CASLGGTNEKLFF. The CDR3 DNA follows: TGTGCCAGCCTAGGCGGAACTAATGAAAAACTGTTTTTT.

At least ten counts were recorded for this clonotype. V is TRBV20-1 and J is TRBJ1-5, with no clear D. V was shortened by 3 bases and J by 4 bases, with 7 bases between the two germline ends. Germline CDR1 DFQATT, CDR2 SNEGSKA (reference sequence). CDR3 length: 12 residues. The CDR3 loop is CSARDGNQPQHF. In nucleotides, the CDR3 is TGCAGTGCTAGGGATGGTAATCAGCCCCAGCATTTT.

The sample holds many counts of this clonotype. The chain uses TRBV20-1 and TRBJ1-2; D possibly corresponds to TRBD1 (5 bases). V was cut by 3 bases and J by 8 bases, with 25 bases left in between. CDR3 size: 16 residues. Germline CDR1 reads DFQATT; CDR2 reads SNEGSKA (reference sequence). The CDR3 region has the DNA TGCAGTGCTAGCGTAATCCCGGGGCGTACGGATATGGGCTACACCTTC. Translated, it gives CSASVIPGRTDMGYTF.

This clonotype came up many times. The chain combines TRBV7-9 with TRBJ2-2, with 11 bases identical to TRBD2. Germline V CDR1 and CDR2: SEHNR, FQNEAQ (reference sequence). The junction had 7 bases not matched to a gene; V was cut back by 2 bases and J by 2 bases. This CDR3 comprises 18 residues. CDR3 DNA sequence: TGTGCCAGCAGCTTATTGCTAGCGGGAGGTTTCAACACCGGGGAGCTGTTTTTT. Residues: CASSLLLAGGFNTGELFF.

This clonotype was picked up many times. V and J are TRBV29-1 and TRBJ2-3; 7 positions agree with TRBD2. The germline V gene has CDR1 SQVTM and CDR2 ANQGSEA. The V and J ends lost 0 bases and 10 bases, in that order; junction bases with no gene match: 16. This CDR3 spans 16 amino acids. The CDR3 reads CSVEEGVAGKRDSQYF. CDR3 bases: TGCAGCGTTGAAGAGGGAGTAGCGGGCAAACGGGATTCGCAGTATTTT.

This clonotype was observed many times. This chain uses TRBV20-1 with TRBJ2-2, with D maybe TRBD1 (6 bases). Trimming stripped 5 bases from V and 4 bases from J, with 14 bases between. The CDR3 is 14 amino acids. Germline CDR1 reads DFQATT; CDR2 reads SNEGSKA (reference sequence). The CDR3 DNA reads TGCAGTGCTGTCAGGGGCAGTGGCACCGGGGAGCTGTTTTTT. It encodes CSAVRGSGTGELFF.

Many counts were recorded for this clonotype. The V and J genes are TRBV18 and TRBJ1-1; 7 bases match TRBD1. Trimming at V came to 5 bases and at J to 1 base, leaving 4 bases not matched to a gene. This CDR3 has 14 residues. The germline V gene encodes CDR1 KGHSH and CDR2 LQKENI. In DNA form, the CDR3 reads TGTGCCAGCTCAAGGGACAGTACGAACACTGAAGCTTTCTTT. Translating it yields CASSRDSTNTEAFF.

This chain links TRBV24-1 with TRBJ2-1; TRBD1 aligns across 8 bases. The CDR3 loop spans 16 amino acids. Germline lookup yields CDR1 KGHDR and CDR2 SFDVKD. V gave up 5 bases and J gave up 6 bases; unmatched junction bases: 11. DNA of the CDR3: TGTGCCACCAGTGGCCGCAGGGGGCAGGGGGTCAATGAGCAGTTCTTC. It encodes CATSGRRGQGVNEQFF.

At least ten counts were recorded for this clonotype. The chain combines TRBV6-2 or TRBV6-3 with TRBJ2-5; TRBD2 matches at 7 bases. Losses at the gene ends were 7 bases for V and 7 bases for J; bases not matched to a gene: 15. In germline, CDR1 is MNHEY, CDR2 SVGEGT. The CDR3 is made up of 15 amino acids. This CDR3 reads CASKSGLERGRTQYF. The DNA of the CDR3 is TGTGCCAGCAAAAGTGGACTAGAGAGGGGTCGGACCCAGTACTTC.

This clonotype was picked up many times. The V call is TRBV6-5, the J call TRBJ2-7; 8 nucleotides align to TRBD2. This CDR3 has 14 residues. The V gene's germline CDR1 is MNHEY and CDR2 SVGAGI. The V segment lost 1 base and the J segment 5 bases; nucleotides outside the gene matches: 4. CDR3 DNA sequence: TGTGCCAGCAGTTACTTAGGGACTAGTGACGAGCAGTACTTC. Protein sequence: CASSYLGTSDEQYF.

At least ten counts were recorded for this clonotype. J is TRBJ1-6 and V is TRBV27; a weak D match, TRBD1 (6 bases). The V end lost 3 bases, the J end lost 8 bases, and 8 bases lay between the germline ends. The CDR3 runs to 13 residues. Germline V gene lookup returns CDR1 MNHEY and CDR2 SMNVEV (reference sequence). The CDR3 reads CASSFPGDSPLHF. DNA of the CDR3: TGTGCCAGCAGTTTTCCAGGGGATTCACCCCTCCACTTT.

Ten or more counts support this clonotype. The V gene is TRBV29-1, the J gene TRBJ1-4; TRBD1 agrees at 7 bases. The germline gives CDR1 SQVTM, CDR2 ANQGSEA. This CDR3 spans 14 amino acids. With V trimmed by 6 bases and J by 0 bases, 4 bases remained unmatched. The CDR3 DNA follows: TGCAGCGTAGCTGGACAGGCAACTAATGAAAAACTGTTTTTT. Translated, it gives CSVAGQATNEKLFF.

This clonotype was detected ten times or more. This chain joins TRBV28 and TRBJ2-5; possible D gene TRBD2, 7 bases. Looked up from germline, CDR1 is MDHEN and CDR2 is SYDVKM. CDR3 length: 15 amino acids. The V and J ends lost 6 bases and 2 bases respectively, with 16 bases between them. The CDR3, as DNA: TGTGCCAGCAGCCGCGGGGGCGGGCGGCAAGAGACCCAGTACTTC. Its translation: CASSRGGGRQETQYF. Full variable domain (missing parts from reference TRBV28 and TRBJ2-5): DVKVTQSSRYLVKRTGEKVFLECVQDMDHENMFWYRQDPGLGLRLIYFSYDVKMKEKGDIPEGYSVSREKKERFSLILESASTNQTSMYLCASSRGGGRQETQYFGPGTRLLVL.

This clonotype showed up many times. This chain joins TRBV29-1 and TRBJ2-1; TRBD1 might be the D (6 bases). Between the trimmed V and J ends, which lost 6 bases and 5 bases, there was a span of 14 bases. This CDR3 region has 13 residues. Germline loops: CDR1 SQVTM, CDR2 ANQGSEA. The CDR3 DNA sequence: TGCAGCGTCCTAACGACAGGCCACAATGAGCAGTTCTTC. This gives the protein CSVLTTGHNEQFF.

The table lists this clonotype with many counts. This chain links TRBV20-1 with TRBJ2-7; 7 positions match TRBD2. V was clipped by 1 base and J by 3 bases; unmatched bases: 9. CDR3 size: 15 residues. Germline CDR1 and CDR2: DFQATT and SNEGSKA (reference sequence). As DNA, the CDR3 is TGCAGTGCTAGAGGTGGTAGCGGGTCCTTCTACGAGCAGTACTTC. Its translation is CSARGGSGSFYEQYF.

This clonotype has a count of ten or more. The CDR3 region is CAWSVPWGHMSGANVLTF. CDR3 in DNA: TGTGCCTGGAGTGTACCTTGGGGACACATGTCTGGGGCCAACGTCCTGACTTTC. The J gene is TRBJ2-6, the V gene TRBV30; a possible D gene is TRBD1 (6 bases). Trimming left V 0 bases short and J 1 base short, with 16 bases between. The CDR3 has 18 residues. The germline V gene encodes CDR1 GTSNPN and CDR2 SVGIG (reference sequence).

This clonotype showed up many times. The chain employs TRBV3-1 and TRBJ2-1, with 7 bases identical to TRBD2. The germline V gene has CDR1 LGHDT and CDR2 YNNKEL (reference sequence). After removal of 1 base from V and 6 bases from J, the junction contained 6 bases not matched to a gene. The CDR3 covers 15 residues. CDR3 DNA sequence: TGTGCCAGCAGCCAAGGGGGACTATCGGTCAATGAGCAGTTCTTC. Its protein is CASSQGGLSVNEQFF.

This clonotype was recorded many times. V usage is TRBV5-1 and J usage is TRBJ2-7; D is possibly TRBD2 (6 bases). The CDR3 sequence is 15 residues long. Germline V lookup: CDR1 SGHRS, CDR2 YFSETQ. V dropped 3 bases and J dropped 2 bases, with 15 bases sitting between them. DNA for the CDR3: TGCGCCAGCAGCTCACTCCTAGCGACGACCTACGAGCAGTACTTC. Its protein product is CASSSLLATTYEQYF. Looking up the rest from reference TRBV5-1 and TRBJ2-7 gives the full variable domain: KAGVTQTPRYLIKTRGQQVTLSCSPISGHRSVSWYQQTPGQGLQFLFEYFSETQRNKGNFPGRFSGRQFSNSRSEMNVSTLELGDSALYLCASSSLLATTYEQYFGPGTRLTVT.

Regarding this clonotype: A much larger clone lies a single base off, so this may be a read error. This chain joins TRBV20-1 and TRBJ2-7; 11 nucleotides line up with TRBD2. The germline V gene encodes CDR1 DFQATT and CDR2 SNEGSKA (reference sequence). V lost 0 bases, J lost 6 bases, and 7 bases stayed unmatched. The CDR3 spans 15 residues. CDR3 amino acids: CSARDQGLAACEQYF. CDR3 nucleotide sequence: TGCAGTGCTAGAGATCAGGGACTAGCGGCCTGCGAGCAGTACTTC.

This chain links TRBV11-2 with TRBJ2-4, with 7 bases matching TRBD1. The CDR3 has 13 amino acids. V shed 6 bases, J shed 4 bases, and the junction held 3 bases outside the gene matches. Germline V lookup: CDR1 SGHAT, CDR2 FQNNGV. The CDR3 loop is CASRKGQKNIQYF. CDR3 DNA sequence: TGTGCCAGCAGAAAGGGACAGAAAAACATTCAGTACTTC.

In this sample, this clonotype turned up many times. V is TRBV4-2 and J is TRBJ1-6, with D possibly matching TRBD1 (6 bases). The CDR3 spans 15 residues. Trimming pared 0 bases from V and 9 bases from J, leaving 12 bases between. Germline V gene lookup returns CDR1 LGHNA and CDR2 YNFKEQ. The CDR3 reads CASSQDQAGVSPLHF. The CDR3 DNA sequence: TGTGCCAGCAGCCAAGATCAGGCAGGGGTTTCACCCCTCCACTTT.

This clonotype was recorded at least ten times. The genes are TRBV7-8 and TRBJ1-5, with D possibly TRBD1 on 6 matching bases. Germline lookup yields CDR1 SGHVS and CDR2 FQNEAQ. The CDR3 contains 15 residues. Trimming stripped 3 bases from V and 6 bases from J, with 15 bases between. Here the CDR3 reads CASSFDGGPGQPQHF. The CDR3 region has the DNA TGTGCCAGCAGCTTTGATGGGGGGCCTGGTCAGCCCCAGCATTTT.

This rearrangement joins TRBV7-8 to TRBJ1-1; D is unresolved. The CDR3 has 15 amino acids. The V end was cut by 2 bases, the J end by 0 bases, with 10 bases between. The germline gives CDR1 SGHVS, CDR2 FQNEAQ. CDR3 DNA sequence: TGTGCCAGCAGCTTATCGGTAAAGATGAACACTGAAGCTTTCTTT. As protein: CASSLSVKMNTEAFF. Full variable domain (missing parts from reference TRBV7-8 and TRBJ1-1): GAGVSQSPRYKVAKRGQDVALRCDPISGHVSLFWYQQALGQGPEFLTYFQNEAQLDKSGLPSDRFFAERPEGSVSTLKIQRTQQEDSAVYLCASSLSVKMNTEAFFGQGTRLTVV.

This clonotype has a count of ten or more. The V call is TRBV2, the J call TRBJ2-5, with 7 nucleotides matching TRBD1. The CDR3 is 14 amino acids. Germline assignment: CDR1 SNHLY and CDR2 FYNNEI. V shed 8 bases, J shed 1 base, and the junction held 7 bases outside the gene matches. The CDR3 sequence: CASVWGQIQETQYF. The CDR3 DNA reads TGTGCCAGCGTATGGGGACAGATCCAAGAGACCCAGTACTTC.

Here the CDR3 reads CASSLSGYGDQPQHF. CDR3 sequence (DNA): TGTGCCAGCAGTTTATCAGGGTATGGGGATCAGCCCCAGCATTTT. V usage is TRBV27 and J usage is TRBJ1-5, with D hard to call. V lost 0 bases, J lost 5 bases, and 11 bases lay in between. Germline CDR1 MNHEY, CDR2 SMNVEV (reference sequence). The CDR3 covers 15 residues.